Below, 22 T cell receptor beta chains from the same sample are listed, as sequenced in a study of Graves' ophthalmopathy and Graves' hyperthyroidism. RNA transcripts provided the template for amplifying TCR beta CDR3 regions. The first round was an RT-PCR with HTBI primers, and the second round was a multiplex PCR. TCRdb reanalysed the multiplex PCR reads using MiXCR and keeps one entry per CDR3 protein. The sample yields around 340,000 distinct CDR3 sequences, 15% to 20% seen once. Sequenced sample: peripheral blood. These receptor sequences come from an adult man with Graves' ophthalmopathy.

This clonotype was counted a few times. The genes are TRBV6-1 and TRBJ1-2, with D perhaps TRBD1 (6 bases). Germline V gene lookup returns CDR1 MNHNS and CDR2 SASEGT. The V and J ends lost 6 bases and 8 bases respectively, with 16 bases between them. This CDR3 contains 13 residues. The CDR3 sequence is CASRRANGGGYTF. CDR3 in DNA: TGTGCCAGCAGGCGGGCTAATGGGGGCGGCTACACCTTC.

At least ten counts were recorded for this clonotype. In nucleotides, the CDR3 is TGTGCCAGCAGTGACTGGGACAGGGCCCAAGAGACCCAGTACTTC. Its translation is CASSDWDRAQETQYF. The V and J genes are TRBV6-1 and TRBJ2-5; 9 bases align to TRBD1. The CDR3 totals 15 residues. Trimming at V came to 3 bases and at J to 1 base, leaving 3 bases not matched to a gene. The germline V gene encodes CDR1 MNHNS and CDR2 SASEGT.

In regard to this clonotype: Just one base apart from a much larger clone, this may be a read error. The chain employs TRBV27 and TRBJ1-1, with D uncertain. The germline V gene encodes CDR1 MNHEY and CDR2 SMNVEV (reference sequence). The CDR3 extends over 16 amino acids. CDR3 protein: CAISSGRNWGNTEAFF. In DNA, the CDR3 is TGTGCCATCAGTTCTGGGCGGAACTGGGGGAACACTGAAGCTTTCTTT.

This clonotype was detected ten times or more. The rearrangement links TRBV2 to TRBJ2-3; 7 bases fit TRBD2. The CDR3 covers 15 residues. The germline V gene has CDR1 SNHLY and CDR2 FYNNEI. The V segment lost 7 bases and the J segment 2 bases; nucleotides outside the gene matches: 9. The CDR3 sequence is CASKGRGVLTDTQYF. The CDR3 DNA is TGTGCCAGCAAAGGACGGGGGGTCCTCACAGATACGCAGTATTTT.

The sample holds many counts of this clonotype. The gene calls are TRBV11-1 and TRBJ1-2; D is ambiguous. The CDR3 loop spans 12 amino acids. The V gene's germline CDR1 is SGHAT and CDR2 FQDESV (reference sequence). The V end lost 8 bases, the J end lost 0 bases, and 7 bases lay between the germline ends. Here the CDR3 DNA reads TGTGCCAGCGATAACTCTAACTATGGCTACACCTTC. Protein product: CASDNSNYGYTF.

This clonotype showed up many times. The chain uses TRBV5-1 and TRBJ1-6; 8 nucleotides agree with TRBD1. Germline CDR1 and CDR2: SGHRS and YFSETQ. Trimming took 4 bases from V and 7 from J; bases not matched to a gene: 7. This CDR3 region has 15 residues. The CDR3 sequence: CASSTGQGGNSPLHF. The CDR3 DNA reads TGCGCCAGCAGCACCGGACAGGGAGGGAATTCACCCCTCCACTTT.

This clonotype has a count of ten or more. This chain connects TRBV5-1 to TRBJ2-7; tentatively, D is TRBD1 (6 bases). V was trimmed by 4 bases and J by 1 base, leaving 15 bases between them. There are 15 residues in the CDR3. The germline V gene has CDR1 SGHRS and CDR2 YFSETQ. CDR3 DNA sequence: TGCGCCAGCAGCCCTCGGACAGCACAGTCCTACGAGCAGTACTTC. Translation gives CASSPRTAQSYEQYF.

J is TRBJ2-7 and V is TRBV2, with D possibly being TRBD1 (6 bases). V was cut by 5 bases and J by 4 bases, with 18 bases left in between. The CDR3 length is 15 residues. CDR1 is SNHLY, CDR2 FYNNEI, per germline. DNA for the CDR3: TGTGCCAGCAGTTCCAACAGGGAGTACCCGTACGAGCAGTACTTC. Its protein is CASSSNREYPYEQYF.

This clonotype was counted ten times or more. This rearrangement joins TRBV11-1 to TRBJ2-2; D not resolved. The CDR3 is 16 amino acids. Germline-derived CDR1 and CDR2 are SGHAT and FQDESV (reference sequence). V was shortened by 6 bases and J by 1 base, with 15 bases between the two germline ends. The CDR3 DNA reads as TGTGCCAGCAGACTAATGGGAAGGAGGAACACCGGGGAGCTGTTTTTT. It codes for CASRLMGRRNTGELFF.

This clonotype has at least ten counts. The rearrangement joins TRBV5-6 to TRBJ2-2; D gene unclear. Per the germline V gene, CDR1 is SGHDT and CDR2 is YYEEEE. Trimming removed 2 bases from V and 0 bases from J, with 14 bases in between. This CDR3 spans 17 amino acids. CDR3 nucleotides: TGTGCCAGCAGCTTCAATCGCGCGTCCGCGAACACCGGGGAGCTGTTTTTT. It encodes CASSFNRASANTGELFF.

At least ten counts were recorded for this clonotype. V is TRBV7-3 and J is TRBJ2-5; 7 positions match TRBD2. Germline V gene lookup returns CDR1 SGHTA and CDR2 FQGTGA. The CDR3 totals 14 residues. J gave up 5 bases and V 0 bases, and 3 bases lay outside the gene matches. The chain's CDR3 is CASSLTAGVETQYF. CDR3 DNA: TGTGCCAGCAGCTTAACGGCGGGAGTGGAGACCCAGTACTTC.

Only a few counts were recorded for this clonotype. The chain carries TRBV20-1 and TRBJ1-5; weak D call: TRBD1 (6 bases). Germline CDR1 DFQATT, CDR2 SNEGSKA (reference sequence). V lost 3 bases and J 3 bases, leaving 15 bases between the germline ends. The CDR3 is 15 residues long. CDR3 sequence reads: CSASPPTGSNQPQHF. For the CDR3, the DNA is TGCAGTGCTAGCCCGCCGACAGGTTCCAATCAGCCCCAGCATTTT.

This clonotype was counted at least ten times. The chain carries TRBV6-1 and TRBJ1-6, with D unresolved. This CDR3 is 16 amino acids long. V lost 7 bases and J 2 bases, leaving 15 bases between the germline ends. Germline loops: CDR1 MNHNS, CDR2 SASEGT. The CDR3 loop reads CASMVRGEAYNSPLHF. CDR3 DNA: TGTGCCAGCATGGTCCGGGGAGAAGCCTATAATTCACCCCTCCACTTT.

The sample holds many counts of this clonotype. The rearrangement uses TRBV9 and TRBJ1-1, with TRBD1 as a possible D gene (6 bases). V lost 0 bases and J 3 bases, leaving 18 bases between the germline ends. Germline V CDR1 and CDR2: SGDLS, YYNGEE. The CDR3 extends over 17 amino acids. As DNA, the CDR3 is TGTGCCAGCAGCGTAGCTGTACGGGAGTCAGGGGACACTGAAGCTTTCTTT. Encoded protein: CASSVAVRESGDTEAFF.

In this sample, this clonotype turned up many times. CDR3 coding DNA: TGTGCCGTAGGTCATAGCAATCAGCCCCAGCATTTT. This translates into CAVGHSNQPQHF. This sequence joins TRBV12-3 or TRBV12-4 and TRBJ1-5, with unresolved D. The CDR3 is made up of 12 amino acids. V was shortened by 11 bases and J by 0 bases, with 8 bases between the two germline ends.

This clonotype was counted many times. This rearrangement joins TRBV6-1 to TRBJ1-1, with a tentative D call TRBD1 (6 bases). This CDR3 region has 13 residues. Germline V gene data show CDR1 as MNHNS and CDR2 as SASEGT. V lost 6 bases, J lost 5 bases, and 13 bases lay in between. In DNA form, the CDR3 reads TGTGCCAGCAGATTCAGGGGACGTACTGAAGCTTTCTTT. Protein product: CASRFRGRTEAFF.

The chain joins TRBV2 to TRBJ2-5; 11 bases align to TRBD2. This CDR3 is built from 17 residues. With 6 bases clipped from V and 4 bases from J, the junction kept 13 bases outside the gene matches. Germline assignment: CDR1 SNHLY and CDR2 FYNNEI. The CDR3 DNA is TGTGCCAGCAGCCCGACTAGCGGGACGAACCGCCGAGAGACCCAGTACTTC. It yields the protein CASSPTSGTNRRETQYF.

This clonotype was seen ten or more times. In nucleotides, the CDR3 is TGCAGCAAAAGGAGGGTAAACGAGCAGTACTTC. It is translated as CSKRRVNEQYF. The chain employs TRBV20-1 and TRBJ2-7; weak D call: TRBD2 (6 bases). The CDR3 loop spans 11 amino acids. Per the germline V gene, CDR1 is DFQATT and CDR2 is SNEGSKA (reference sequence).

In its sample, this clonotype was seen many times. V and J are TRBV2 and TRBJ2-5; 8 nucleotides agree with TRBD2. The V gene's germline CDR1 is SNHLY and CDR2 FYNNEI. Trimming removed 6 bases from V and 2 bases from J; junction bases left unmatched: 8. This CDR3 is built from 15 residues. For the CDR3, the DNA is TGTGCCAGCAGCCCCGGGGGGGAGGGTCAAGAGACCCAGTACTTC. It translates to CASSPGGEGQETQYF.

The CDR3 loop reads CASSEEQGPYEQYF. CDR3 nucleotides: TGCGCCAGCAGTGAAGAGCAGGGCCCCTACGAGCAGTACTTC. The V and J genes are TRBV10-2 and TRBJ2-7, with a weak D call TRBD1 (5 bases). This CDR3 spans 14 amino acids. The V gene lost 3 bases and the J gene lost 2 bases, with 11 bases spanning the gap. Germline values: CDR1 WSHSY, CDR2 SAAADI.

This clonotype showed up many times. Sequence at one end of the junction differs from germline and may be a read error. The chain recombines TRBV12-3 or TRBV12-4 with TRBJ2-2; 7 bases are shared with TRBD1. The CDR3 is made up of 13 amino acids. In DNA form, the CDR3 reads TGTACCAGTTCCCGACAGGGCACCGGGGAGCTGTTTTTT. Residues: CTSSRQGTGELFF.

In this sample, this clonotype turned up many times. V usage is TRBV24-1 and J usage is TRBJ2-5; D is ambiguous. This CDR3 comprises 13 residues. Looked up from germline, CDR1 is KGHDR and CDR2 is SFDVKD. Deletions cut 3 bases from V and 9 bases from J, with 13 bases between. The CDR3 protein is CATSDDPWESQYF. DNA for the CDR3: TGTGCCACCAGTGATGATCCTTGGGAATCCCAGTACTTC.